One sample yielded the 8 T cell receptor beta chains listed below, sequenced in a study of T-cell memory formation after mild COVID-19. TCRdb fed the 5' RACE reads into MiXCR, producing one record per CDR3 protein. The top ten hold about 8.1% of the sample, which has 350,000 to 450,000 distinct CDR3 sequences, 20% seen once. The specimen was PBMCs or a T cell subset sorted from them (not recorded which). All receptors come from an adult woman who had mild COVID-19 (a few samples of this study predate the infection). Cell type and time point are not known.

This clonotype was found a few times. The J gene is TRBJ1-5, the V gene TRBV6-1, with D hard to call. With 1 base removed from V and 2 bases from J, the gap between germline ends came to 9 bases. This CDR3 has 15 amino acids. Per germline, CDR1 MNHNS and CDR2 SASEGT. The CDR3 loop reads CASSEGGSGNQPQHF. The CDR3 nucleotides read TGTGCCAGCAGTGAAGGAGGGTCGGGCAATCAGCCCCAGCATTTT.

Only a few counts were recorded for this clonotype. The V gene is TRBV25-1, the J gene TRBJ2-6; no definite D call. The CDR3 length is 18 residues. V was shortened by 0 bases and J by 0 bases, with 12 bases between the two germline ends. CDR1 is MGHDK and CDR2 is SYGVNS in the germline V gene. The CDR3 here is CASSEYIRASSGANVLTF. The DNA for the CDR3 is TGTGCCAGCAGTGAATACATAAGGGCCAGCTCTGGGGCCAACGTCCTGACTTTC.

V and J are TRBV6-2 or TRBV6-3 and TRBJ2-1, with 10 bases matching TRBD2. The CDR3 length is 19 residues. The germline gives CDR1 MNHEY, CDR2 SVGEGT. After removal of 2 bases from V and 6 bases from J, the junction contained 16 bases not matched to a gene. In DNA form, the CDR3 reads TGTGCCAGCAGTTACCTAACATCCCAACTAGCGGGAAAGGGCAATGAGCAGTTCTTC. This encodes CASSYLTSQLAGKGNEQFF.

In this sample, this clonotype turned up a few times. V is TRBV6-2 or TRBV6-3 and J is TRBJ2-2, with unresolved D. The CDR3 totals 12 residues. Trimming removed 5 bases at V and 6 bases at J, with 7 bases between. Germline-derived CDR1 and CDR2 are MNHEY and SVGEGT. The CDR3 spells CASSNSAGELFF. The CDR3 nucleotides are TGTGCCAGCAGTAACAGCGCCGGGGAGCTGTTTTTT.

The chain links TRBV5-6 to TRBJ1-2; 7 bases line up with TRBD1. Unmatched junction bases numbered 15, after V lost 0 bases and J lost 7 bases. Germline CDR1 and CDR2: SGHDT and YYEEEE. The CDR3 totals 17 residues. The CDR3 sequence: CASSLAGVRRGLLGYTF. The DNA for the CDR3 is TGTGCCAGCAGCTTGGCCGGCGTGCGAAGGGGGCTCCTTGGCTACACCTTC. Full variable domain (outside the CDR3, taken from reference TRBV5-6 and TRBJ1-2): DAGVTQSPTHLIKTRGQQVTLRCSPKSGHDTVSWYQQALGQGPQFIFQYYEEEERQRGNFPDRFSGHQFPNYSSELNVNALLLGDSALYLCASSLAGVRRGLLGYTFGSGTRLTVV.

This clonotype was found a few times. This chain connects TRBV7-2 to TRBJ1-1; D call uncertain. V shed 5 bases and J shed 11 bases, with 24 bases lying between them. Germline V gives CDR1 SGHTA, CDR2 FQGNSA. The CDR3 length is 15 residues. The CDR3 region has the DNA TGTGCCAGCAGCCATACTCACGTTGGGTCGAGCCGGGCTTTCTTT. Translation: CASSHTHVGSSRAFF.

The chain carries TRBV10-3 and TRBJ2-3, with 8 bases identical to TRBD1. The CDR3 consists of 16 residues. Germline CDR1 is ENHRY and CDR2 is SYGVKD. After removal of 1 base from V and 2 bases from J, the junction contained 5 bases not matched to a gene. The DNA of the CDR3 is TGTGCCATCAGTGAGTGGACAGGGCAAGACACAGATACGCAGTATTTT. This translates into CAISEWTGQDTDTQYF.

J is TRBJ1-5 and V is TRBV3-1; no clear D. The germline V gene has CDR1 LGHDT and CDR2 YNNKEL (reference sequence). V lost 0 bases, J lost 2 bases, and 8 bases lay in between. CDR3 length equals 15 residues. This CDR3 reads CASSQDRRGNQPQHF. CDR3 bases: TGTGCCAGCAGCCAAGATAGGAGGGGCAATCAGCCCCAGCATTTT.